This T cell receptor (beta chain) was observed in a study of OX40 agonist ivuxolimab in advanced cancers. Study findings and constraints: CD4+ T cells averaged fewer expanded clones than CD8+ T cells. Among the nonresponders, some also had low normalized T-cell clonal expansion.

This table comes from immunoSEQ multiplex PCR, and its TCRdb copy is limited to in-frame clones, with some not included. Of around 30,000 clones in the sample, over 75% are singletons; the top ten hold approximately 25%. On this clone itself: What it recognizes is unknown.

The CDR3 contains 18 residues. Germline V lookup: CDR1 SEHNR, CDR2 FQNEAQ (reference sequence). With 4 bases clipped from V and 4 bases from J, the junction kept 17 bases outside the gene matches. Autoimmune disease history or systemic immunosuppression was exclusionary. Sample: CD4+ or CD8+ T cells sorted from blood, taken in a trial of the OX40 agonist ivuxolimab. The receptor was derived from an adult with an advanced solid tumor such as melanoma, head and neck, liver or kidney cancer. This chain connects TRBV7-9 to TRBJ2-5; TRBD1 matches at 8 bases. For the CDR3, the DNA is TGTGCCAGCAGCTCGCCAGCATTACAGGGGGTTGTCGGAGAGACCCAGTACTTC. The encoded protein is CASSSPALQGVVGETQYF.